This T cell receptor (beta chain) was sequenced for a study of blood T cell repertoires in COVID-19. As for the study in general: The samples span acute and convalescent COVID-19 from the United States, Italy and Spain. PBMCs, B-cell-depleted T cells, or T cells were the source of the cDNA or gDNA that made up the material.

Libraries were prepared by immunoSEQ multiplex PCR; TCRdb keeps only in-frame clonotypes and omits some of them. The sample gives 40,000 to 60,000 clones, 84% of which show up once; about 7.6% is in the top ten. CDR3 length equals 16 residues. J gave up 4 bases and V 1 base, and 9 bases lay outside the gene matches. Germline V gene lookup returns CDR1 LGHNT and CDR2 FRNRAP. The receptor's source is a human donor in a cohort sampled during active COVID-19. The specimen was peripheral blood. The V and J genes are TRBV12-5 and TRBJ2-5, with 7 bases lining up with TRBD1. For the CDR3, the DNA is TGTGCTAGTGGTTTGGGAACAGGGGTTTCGGGAGAGACCCAGTACTTC. Encoded protein: CASGLGTGVSGETQYF.